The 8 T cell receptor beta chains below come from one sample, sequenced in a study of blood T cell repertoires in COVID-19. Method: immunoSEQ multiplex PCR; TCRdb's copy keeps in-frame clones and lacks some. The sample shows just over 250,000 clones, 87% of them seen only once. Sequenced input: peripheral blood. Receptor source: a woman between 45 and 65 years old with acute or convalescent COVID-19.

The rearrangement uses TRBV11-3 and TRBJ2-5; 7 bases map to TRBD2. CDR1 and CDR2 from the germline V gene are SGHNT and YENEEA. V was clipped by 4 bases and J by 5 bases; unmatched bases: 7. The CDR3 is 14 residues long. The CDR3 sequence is CASSSGEGYETQYF. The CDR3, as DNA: TGTGCCAGCAGCTCCGGGGAGGGCTATGAGACCCAGTACTTC.

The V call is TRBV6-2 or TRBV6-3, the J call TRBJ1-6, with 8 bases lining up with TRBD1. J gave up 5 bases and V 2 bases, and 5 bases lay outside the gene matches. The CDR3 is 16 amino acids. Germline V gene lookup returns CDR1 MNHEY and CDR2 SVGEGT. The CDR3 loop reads CASSYPGTGDNSPLHF. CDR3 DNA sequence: TGTGCCAGCAGTTACCCCGGGACAGGCGATAATTCACCCCTCCACTTT.

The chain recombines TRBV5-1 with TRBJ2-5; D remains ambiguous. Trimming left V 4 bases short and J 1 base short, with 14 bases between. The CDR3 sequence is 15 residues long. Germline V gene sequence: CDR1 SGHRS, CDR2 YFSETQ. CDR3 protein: CASSLSRTIQETQYF. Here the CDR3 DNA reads TGCGCCAGCAGCCTCTCCAGAACTATCCAAGAGACCCAGTACTTC.

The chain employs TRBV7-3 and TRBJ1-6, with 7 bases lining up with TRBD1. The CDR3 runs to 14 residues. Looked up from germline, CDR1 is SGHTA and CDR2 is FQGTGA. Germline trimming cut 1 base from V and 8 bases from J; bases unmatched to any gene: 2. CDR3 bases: TGTGCCAGCAGCTTAAACAGGGGTGATTCACCCCTCCACTTT. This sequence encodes CASSLNRGDSPLHF.

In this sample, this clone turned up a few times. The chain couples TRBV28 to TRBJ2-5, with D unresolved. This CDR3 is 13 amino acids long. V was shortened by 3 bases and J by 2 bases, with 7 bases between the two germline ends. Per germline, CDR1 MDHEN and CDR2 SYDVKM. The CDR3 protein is CASSLPSQETQYF. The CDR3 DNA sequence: TGTGCCAGCAGTTTGCCCAGTCAAGAGACCCAGTACTTC. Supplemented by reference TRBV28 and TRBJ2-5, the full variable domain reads DVKVTQSSRYLVKRTGEKVFLECVQDMDHENMFWYRQDPGLGLRLIYFSYDVKMKEKGDIPEGYSVSREKKERFSLILESASTNQTSMYLCASSLPSQETQYFGPGTRLLVL.

CDR3 in amino acids: CASTEDRAGNQPQHF. DNA of the CDR3: TGTGCCAGCACCGAGGACAGGGCAGGCAATCAGCCCCAGCATTTT. This chain links TRBV7-8 with TRBJ1-5, with 8 bases identical to TRBD1. Germline V gene sequence: CDR1 SGHVS, CDR2 FQNEAQ. The CDR3 is made up of 15 amino acids. J lost 2 bases, V lost 7 bases, and 7 bases had no gene match.

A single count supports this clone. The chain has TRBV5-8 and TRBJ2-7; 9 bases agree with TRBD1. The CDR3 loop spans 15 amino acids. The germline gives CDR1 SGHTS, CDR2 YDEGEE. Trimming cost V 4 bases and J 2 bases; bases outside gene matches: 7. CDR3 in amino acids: CASSPGQGWTYEQYF. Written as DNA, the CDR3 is TGTGCCAGCAGCCCAGGACAGGGGTGGACCTACGAGCAGTACTTC.

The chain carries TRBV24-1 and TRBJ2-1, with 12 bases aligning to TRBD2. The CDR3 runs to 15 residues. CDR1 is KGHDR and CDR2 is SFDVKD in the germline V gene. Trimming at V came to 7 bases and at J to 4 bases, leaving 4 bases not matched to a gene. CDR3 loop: CATRTSGSGYNEQFF. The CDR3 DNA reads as TGTGCCACCAGGACTAGCGGGAGCGGTTACAATGAGCAGTTCTTC.